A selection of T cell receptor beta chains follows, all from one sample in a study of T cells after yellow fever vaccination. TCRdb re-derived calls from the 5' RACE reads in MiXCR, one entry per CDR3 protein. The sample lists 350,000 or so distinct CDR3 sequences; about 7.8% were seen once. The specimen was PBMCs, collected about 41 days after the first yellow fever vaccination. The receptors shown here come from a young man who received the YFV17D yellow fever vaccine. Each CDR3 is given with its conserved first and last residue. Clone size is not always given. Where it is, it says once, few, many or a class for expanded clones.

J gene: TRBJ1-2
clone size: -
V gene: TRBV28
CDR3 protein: CASSSSWRDYGYTF

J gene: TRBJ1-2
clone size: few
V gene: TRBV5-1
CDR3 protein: CASSLASRVDGYTF

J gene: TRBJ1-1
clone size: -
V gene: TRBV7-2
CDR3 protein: CASSFRDRNTEAFF

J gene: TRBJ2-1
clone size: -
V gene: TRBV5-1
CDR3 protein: CASSLALHHPEEQFF

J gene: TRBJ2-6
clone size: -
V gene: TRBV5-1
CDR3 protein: CASSLVPPGNAGANVLTF

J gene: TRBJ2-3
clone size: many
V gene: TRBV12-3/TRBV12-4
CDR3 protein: CASTTGQVSSTDTQYF

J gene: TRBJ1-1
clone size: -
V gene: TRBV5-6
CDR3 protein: CASNRGGPIPEAFF

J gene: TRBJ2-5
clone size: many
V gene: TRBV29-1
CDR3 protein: CSATSPWETQYF

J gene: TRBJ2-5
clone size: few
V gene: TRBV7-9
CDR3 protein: CASSRTSLETQYF

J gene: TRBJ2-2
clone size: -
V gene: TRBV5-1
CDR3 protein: CASSSTTGTLLGTGELFF

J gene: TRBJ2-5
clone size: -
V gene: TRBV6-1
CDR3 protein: CASRAPGTGGIETQYF

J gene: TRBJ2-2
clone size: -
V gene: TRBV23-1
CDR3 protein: CASMGPGGGELFF

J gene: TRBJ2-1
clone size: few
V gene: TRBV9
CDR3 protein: CASSVSPDEQFF

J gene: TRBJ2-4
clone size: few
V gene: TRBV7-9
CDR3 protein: CASSLPDSLAKNIQYF

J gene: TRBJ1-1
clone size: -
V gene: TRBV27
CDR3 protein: CASHPSGDTEAFF

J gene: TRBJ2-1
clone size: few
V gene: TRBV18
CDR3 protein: CASSRTGGDEQFF

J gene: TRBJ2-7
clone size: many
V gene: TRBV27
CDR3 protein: CASDRGLHEQYF

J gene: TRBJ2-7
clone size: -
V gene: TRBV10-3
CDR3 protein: CAIRDSPSGGDYEQYF

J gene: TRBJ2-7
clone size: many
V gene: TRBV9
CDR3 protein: CASSVEQGPWEQYF

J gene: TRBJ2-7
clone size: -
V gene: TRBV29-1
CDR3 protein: CSVGGFDYEQYF

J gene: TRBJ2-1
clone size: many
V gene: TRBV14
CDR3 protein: CASSLRGAINEQFF

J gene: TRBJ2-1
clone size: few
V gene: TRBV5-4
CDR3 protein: CAYYAGGRSSYNEQFF

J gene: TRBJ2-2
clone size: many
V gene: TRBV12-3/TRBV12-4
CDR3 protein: CASSHATGELFF

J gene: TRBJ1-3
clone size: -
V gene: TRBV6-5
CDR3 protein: CASSYLAAGGTGIGNTIYF

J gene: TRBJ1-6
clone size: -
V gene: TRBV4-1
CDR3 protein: CASSQGLSGQKADSPLHF

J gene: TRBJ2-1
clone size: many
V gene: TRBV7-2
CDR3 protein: CASSVTAGPHEQFF

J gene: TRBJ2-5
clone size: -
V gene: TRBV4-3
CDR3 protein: CASSPLPGGQETQYF

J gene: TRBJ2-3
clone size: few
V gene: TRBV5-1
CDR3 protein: CASRQAGGLTDTQYF

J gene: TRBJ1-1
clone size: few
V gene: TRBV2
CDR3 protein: CAVQGTGTEAFF

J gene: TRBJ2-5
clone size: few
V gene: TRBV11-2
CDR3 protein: CASSHPTGSGGVRETQYF

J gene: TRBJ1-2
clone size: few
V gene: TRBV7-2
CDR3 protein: CASSSGTGKPRGYTF

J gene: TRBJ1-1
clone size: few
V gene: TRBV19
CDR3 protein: CASSETGGREAFF

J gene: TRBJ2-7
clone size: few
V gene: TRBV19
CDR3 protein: CASSHPSSYEQYF

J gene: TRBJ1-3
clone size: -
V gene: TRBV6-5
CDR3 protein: CASSYSVGPGNTIYF

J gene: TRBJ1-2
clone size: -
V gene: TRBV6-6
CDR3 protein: CASRSGFGYTF